These T cell receptor beta chains were read from a single sample in a study of CD8+ T cells in alopecia areata. Data came from immunoSEQ multiplex PCR; TCRdb stores just in-frame clones and leaves some out. The data hold roughly 130,000 clones, with around three fifths observed a single time. Here the sequenced sample was CD4+ T cells sorted from blood, taken at week 0. These receptors all come from a human donor with alopecia areata. Each CDR3 is given with its conserved first and last residue. D genes are given only for firm matches. Expanded clones are given a class, and other clones once, few, many or no size at all.

V	J	size	D	DNA	CDR3
TRBV4-1	TRBJ2-1	NA	TRBD2	TGCGCCAGCAGCCGGACTAGCGGGAGGCCGAGCTCCTACAATGAGCAGTTCTTC	CASSRTSGRPSSYNEQFF
TRBV4-1	TRBJ2-6	few	NA	TGCGCCAGCAGCCAAGATGCGGTGACTGGGGCCAACGTCCTGACTTTC	CASSQDAVTGANVLTF
TRBV27	TRBJ1-2	NA	TRBD1	TGTGCCAGCCACACCGGACAGGGGAACTATGGCTACACCTTC	CASHTGQGNYGYTF
TRBV5-4	TRBJ2-6	NA	NA	TGTGCCAGCAGCTTTGGGGAGGTAGGGGCCAACGTCCTGACTTTC	CASSFGEVGANVLTF
TRBV4-1	TRBJ2-1	NA	NA	TGCGCCAGCAGCCAAGATGACTACAATGAGCAGTTCTTC	CASSQDDYNEQFF
TRBV7-2	TRBJ2-5	once	TRBD1	TGTGCCAGCAGCTTGGGGGACAGGGGGCGGAGAGAGACCCAGTACTTC	CASSLGDRGRRETQYF
TRBV4-1	TRBJ1-2	NA	TRBD1	TGCGCCAGCAGCCTACAGGGGGCTGGCGGCTATGGCTACACCTTC	CASSLQGAGGYGYTF
TRBV5-6	TRBJ2-3	NA	TRBD2	TGTGCCAGCAGCTTGGCCACTAGCGGGGGCCCTAGCACAGATACGCAGTATTTT	CASSLATSGGPSTDTQYF
TRBV6-5	TRBJ2-7	NA	NA	TGTGCCAGCAGTTACTCAACCAGGGACTACGAGCAGTACTTC	CASSYSTRDYEQYF
TRBV7-8	TRBJ2-7	NA	NA	TGTGCCAGCAGCTTAGCCGGTTCCTACGAGCAGTACTTC	CASSLAGSYEQYF
TRBV5-1	TRBJ1-1	NA	NA	TGCGCCAGCAGCTTCACCGGGACAAAGAACACTGAAGCTTTCTTT	CASSFTGTKNTEAFF
TRBV19	TRBJ2-1	NA	TRBD1	TGTGCCAGTAGTAGTGGGGACAGAATTTACAATGAGCAGTTCTTC	CASSSGDRIYNEQFF
TRBV30	TRBJ1-2	NA	NA	TGTGCCTGGAGTGTGCAAAGGACTGGCTACACCTTC	CAWSVQRTGYTF
TRBV4-1	TRBJ1-1	NA	TRBD1	TGCGCCAGCAGCCAAGATTTCAGGGGGTCGAACACTGAAGCTTTCTTT	CASSQDFRGSNTEAFF
TRBV5-1	TRBJ1-5	few	NA	TGCGCCAGCAGACTCACGTGGGAGAGCAATCAGCCCCAGCATTTT	CASRLTWESNQPQHF
TRBV5-6	TRBJ1-1	NA	TRBD1	TGTGCCAGCAGCTTCGGGACAGGGCTAAACACTGAAGCTTTCTTT	CASSFGTGLNTEAFF
TRBV29-1	TRBJ2-2	NA	NA	TGCAGCGTTGGTTTTTTCGGGGGCCATAACACCGGGGAGCTGTTTTTT	CSVGFFGGHNTGELFF
TRBV29-1	TRBJ1-5	NA	TRBD1	TGCAGCGTTGGGGACAGGGGGAATCAGCCCCAGCATTTT	CSVGDRGNQPQHF
TRBV27	TRBJ2-2	NA	NA	TGTGCCAGCTACCGTGACGCCACCGGGGAGCTGTTTTTT	CASYRDATGELFF
TRBV15	TRBJ2-2	once	TRBD1	TGTGCCACCAGCAGAGCGGACAGGGGGTACACCGGGGAGCTGTTTTTT	CATSRADRGYTGELFF
TRBV11-2	TRBJ2-7	NA	TRBD2	TGTGCCAGCAGCGGGGGACTAGCCTCCTACGAGCAGTACTTC	CASSGGLASYEQYF
TRBV5-4	TRBJ1-2	NA	NA	TGTGCCAGCAGCGGGGCGGGGGAGGACTATGGCTACACCTTC	CASSGAGEDYGYTF
TRBV5-6	TRBJ2-7	few	TRBD2	TGTGCCAGCAGCTTCAAGCTAGCGGGAAACTACGAGCAGTACTTC	CASSFKLAGNYEQYF
TRBV5-6	TRBJ1-5	NA	NA	TGTGCCAGCAGCTTTTACGTTCAGAGGGACAATCAGCCCCAGCATTTT	CASSFYVQRDNQPQHF
TRBV5-1	TRBJ1-1	NA	TRBD1	TGCGCCAGCAGCCAGTGGACAGGGAATGAAGCTTTCTTT	CASSQWTGNEAFF
TRBV29-1	TRBJ2-7	NA	TRBD1	TGCAGCGTGCGGGACAGGGGAAGCTCCTACGAGCAGTACTTC	CSVRDRGSSYEQYF
TRBV5-1	TRBJ2-7	NA	TRBD1	TGCGCCAGCAGCTTGGACAGGGGTAACAACGAGCAGTACTTC	CASSLDRGNNEQYF
TRBV30	TRBJ2-3	NA	TRBD2	TGTGCCTGGACGGGGCTAGCGGGTTTCACAGATACGCAGTATTTT	CAWTGLAGFTDTQYF
TRBV7-9	TRBJ1-5	NA	NA	TGTGCCAGCAGCTTAGGGACAGCCTTGAATCAGCCCCAGCATTTT	CASSLGTALNQPQHF
TRBV5-8	TRBJ2-7	NA	TRBD1	TGTGCCAGCAGCTGGGGACAGGGGGCCTCCGAGCAGTACTTC	CASSWGQGASEQYF
TRBV20-1	TRBJ2-1	NA	NA	TGTGCGGGCAGCTCCTACAATGAGCAGTTCTTC	CAGSSYNEQFF
TRBV5-1	TRBJ2-3	NA	NA	TGCGCCAGCAGCTTCGGATCAGGGGACACAGATACGCAGTATTTT	CASSFGSGDTDTQYF
TRBV7-9	TRBJ2-2	NA	NA	TGTGCCACCTTCCTCTCTGGGGACACCGGGGAGCTGTTTTTT	CATFLSGDTGELFF
TRBV2	TRBJ2-2	NA	TRBD1	TGTGCCAGCAGTGAAATGGGGACAGGCAACACCGGGGAGCTGTTTTTT	CASSEMGTGNTGELFF
TRBV15	TRBJ2-1	NA	TRBD2	TGTGCCACCAGCAGGGCCGGGACTAGCAGGGTGGAGCAGTTCTTC	CATSRAGTSRVEQFF
TRBV9	TRBJ1-4	few	NA	TGTGCCAGCAGCCCCCGGGGAGCCAATGAAAAACTGTTTTTT	CASSPRGANEKLFF